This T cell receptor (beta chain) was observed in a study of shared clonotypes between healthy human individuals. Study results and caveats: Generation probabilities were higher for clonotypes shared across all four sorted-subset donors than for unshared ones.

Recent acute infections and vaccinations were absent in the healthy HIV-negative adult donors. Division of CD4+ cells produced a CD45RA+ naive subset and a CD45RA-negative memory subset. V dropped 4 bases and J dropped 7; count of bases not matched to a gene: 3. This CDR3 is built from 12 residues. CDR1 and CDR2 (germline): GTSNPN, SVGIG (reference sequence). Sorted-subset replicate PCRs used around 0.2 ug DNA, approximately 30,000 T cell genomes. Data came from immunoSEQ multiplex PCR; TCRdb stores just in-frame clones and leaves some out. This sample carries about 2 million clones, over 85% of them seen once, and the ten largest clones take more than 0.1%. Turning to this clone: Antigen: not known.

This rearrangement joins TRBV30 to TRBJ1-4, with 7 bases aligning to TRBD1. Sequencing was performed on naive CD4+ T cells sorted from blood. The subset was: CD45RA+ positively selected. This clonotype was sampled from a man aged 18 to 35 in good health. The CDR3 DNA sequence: TGTGCCTGGAACCAGGGGGGTGAAAAACTGTTTTTT. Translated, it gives CAWNQGGEKLFF.